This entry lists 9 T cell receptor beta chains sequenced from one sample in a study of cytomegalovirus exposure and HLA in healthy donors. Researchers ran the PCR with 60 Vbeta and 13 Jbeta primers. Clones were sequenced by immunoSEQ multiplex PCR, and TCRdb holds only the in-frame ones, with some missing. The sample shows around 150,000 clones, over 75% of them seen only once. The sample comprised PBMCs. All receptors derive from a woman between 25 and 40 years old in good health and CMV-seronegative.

The CDR3 bases are TGTGCCAGCAGCTTTTGGGACAGCCAAGAGACCCAGTACTTC. This codes for CASSFWDSQETQYF. This chain uses TRBV5-6 with TRBJ2-5; the match to TRBD1 covers 7 bases. The germline CDR1 and CDR2 sequences are SGHDT and YYEEEE. The CDR3 length is 14 residues. Germline trimming cut 2 bases from V and 1 base from J; bases unmatched to any gene: 2.

CDR3 nucleotides: TGTGCCAGCAGTTACTCGGGACAGGGCTCAGATACGCAGTATTTT. This codes for CASSYSGQGSDTQYF. The chain joins TRBV6-5 to TRBJ2-3, with 9 bases matching TRBD1. CDR3 length equals 15 residues. V lost 0 bases and J lost 4; bases outside the gene matches: 2. CDR1 is MNHEY, CDR2 SVGAGI, per germline.

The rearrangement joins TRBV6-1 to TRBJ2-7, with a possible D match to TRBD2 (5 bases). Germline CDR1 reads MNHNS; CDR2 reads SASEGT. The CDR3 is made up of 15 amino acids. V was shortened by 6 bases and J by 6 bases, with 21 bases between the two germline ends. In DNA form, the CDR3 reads TGTGCCAGCAGAAAACTCCTGGGCCACGAGGGCGAGCAGTACTTC. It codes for CASRKLLGHEGEQYF.

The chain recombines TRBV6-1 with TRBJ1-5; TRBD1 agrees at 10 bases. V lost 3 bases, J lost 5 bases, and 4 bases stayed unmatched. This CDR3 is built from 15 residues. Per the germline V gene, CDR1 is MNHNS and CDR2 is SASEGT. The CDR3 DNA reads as TGTGCCAGCAGTGAGGGGGGACAGGGGCATCAGCCCCAGCATTTT. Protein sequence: CASSEGGQGHQPQHF.

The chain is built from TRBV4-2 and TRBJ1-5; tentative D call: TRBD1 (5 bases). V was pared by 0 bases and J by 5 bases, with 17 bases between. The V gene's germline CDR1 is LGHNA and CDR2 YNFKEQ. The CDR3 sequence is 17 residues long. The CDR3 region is CASSQDIVTTADQPQHF. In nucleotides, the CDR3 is TGTGCCAGCAGCCAAGATATTGTTACGACAGCAGATCAGCCCCAGCATTTT.

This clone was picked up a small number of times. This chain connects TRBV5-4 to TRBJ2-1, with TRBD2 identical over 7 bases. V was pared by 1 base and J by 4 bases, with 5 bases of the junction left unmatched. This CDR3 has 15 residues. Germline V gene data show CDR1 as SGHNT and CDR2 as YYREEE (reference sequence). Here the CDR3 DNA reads TGTGCCAGCAGCTTGTGGCGGGGGACGTACAATGAGCAGTTCTTC. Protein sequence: CASSLWRGTYNEQFF. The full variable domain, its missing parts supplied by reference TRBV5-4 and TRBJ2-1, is ETGVTQSPTHLIKTRGQQVTLRCSSQSGHNTVSWYQQALGQGPQFIFQYYREEENGRGNFPPRFSGLQFPNYSSELNVNALELDDSALYLCASSLWRGTYNEQFFGPGTRLTVL.

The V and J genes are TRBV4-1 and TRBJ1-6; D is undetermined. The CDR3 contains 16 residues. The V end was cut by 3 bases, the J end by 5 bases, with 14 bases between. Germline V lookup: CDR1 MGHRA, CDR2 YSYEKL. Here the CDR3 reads CASSHLRPEDNSPLHF. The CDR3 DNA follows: TGCGCCAGCAGCCACCTTCGGCCCGAGGATAATTCACCCCTCCACTTT.

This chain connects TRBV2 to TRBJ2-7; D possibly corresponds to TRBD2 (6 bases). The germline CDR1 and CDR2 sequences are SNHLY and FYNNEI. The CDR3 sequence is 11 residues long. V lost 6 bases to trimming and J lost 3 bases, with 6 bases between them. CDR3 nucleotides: TGTGCCAGCAGCGGGAGCTACGAGCAGTACTTC. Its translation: CASSGSYEQYF. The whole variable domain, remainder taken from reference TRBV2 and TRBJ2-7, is EPEVTQTPSHQVTQMGQEVILRCVPISNHLYFYWYRQILGQKVEFLVSFYNNEISEKSEIFDDQFSVERPDGSNFTLKIRSTKLEDSAMYFCASSGSYEQYFGPGTRLTVT.

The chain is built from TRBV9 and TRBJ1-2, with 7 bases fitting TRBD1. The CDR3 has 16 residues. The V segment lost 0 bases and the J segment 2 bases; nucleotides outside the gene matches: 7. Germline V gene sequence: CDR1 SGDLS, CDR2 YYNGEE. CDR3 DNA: TGTGCCAGCAGCGTAGAGGGGGCCTCTGAGAACTATGGCTACACCTTC. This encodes CASSVEGASENYGYTF.